The 15 T cell receptor beta chains below come from one sample, sequenced in a study of molecular identifiers for immune sequencing clone quantification. TCRdb independently ran MiXCR on the PCR reads; one entry per CDR3 protein. The sample comprises 90,000 to 120,000 distinct CDR3 sequences, around a third of which are singletons, and around 4.2% rests with the top ten. The sample consisted of naive CD8+ T cells from blood, with Jurkat cell RNA spiked in. Subset noted: FACS-sorted CD8+CD4-CCR7+CD45RA+ naive T cells. The receptors come from a human donor in good health. Some libraries in this study had Jurkat cell RNA spiked in.

This chain connects TRBV27 to TRBJ2-5; the D is unclear. The germline gives CDR1 MNHEY, CDR2 SMNVEV (reference sequence). The V gene lost 7 bases and the J gene lost 4 bases, with 7 bases spanning the gap. The CDR3 extends over 11 amino acids. The CDR3 spells CASILGETQYF. For the CDR3, the DNA is TGTGCCAGCATCCTGGGAGAGACCCAGTACTTC.

This clonotype was counted a few times. The chain carries TRBV14 and TRBJ2-5; 7 bases line up with TRBD1. V dropped 5 bases and J dropped 1; count of bases not matched to a gene: 1. CDR3 length equals 13 residues. CDR1 is SGHDN, CDR2 FVKESK, per germline. DNA of the CDR3: TGTGCCAGCAGCTACAGGGGCCAAGAGACCCAGTACTTC. Its protein product is CASSYRGQETQYF.

A remark on this clonotype: A much larger clone is a single base away; this may be a read error. For the CDR3, the DNA is TGTGCCAGCTCCCCGGGACTAGGATTAGATTCGCAGTATTTT. Translating it yields CASSPGLGLDSQYF. The chain is built from TRBV27 and TRBJ2-3; 8 nucleotides agree with TRBD2. CDR3 length equals 14 residues. CDR1 and CDR2 (germline): MNHEY, SMNVEV (reference sequence).

This clonotype came up a few times. The chain links TRBV7-9 to TRBJ2-5; 7 bases align to TRBD2. Trimming cost V 3 bases and J 5 bases; bases outside gene matches: 15. The CDR3 totals 17 residues. CDR1 is SEHNR, CDR2 FQNEAQ, per germline (reference sequence). The DNA of the CDR3 is TGTGCCAGCAGCTTGCCCCTGCAGCGGACGGGGGGTGAGACCCAGTACTTC. This codes for CASSLPLQRTGGETQYF.

Turning to this clonotype: As the CDR3 is not closed by the conserved phenylalanine or tryptophan, this likely results from a read error. The chain employs TRBV5-6 and TRBJ1-2; TRBD1 aligns across 7 bases. Per the germline V gene, CDR1 is SGHDT and CDR2 is YYEEEE. The V and J ends lost 2 bases and 7 bases, in that order; junction bases with no gene match: 8. This CDR3 contains 14 residues. The CDR3 region has the DNA TGTGCCAGCAGCTTAGGGACAGTAGCTTTTGGCTACACCTCC. Its protein is CASSLGTVAFGYTS.

This chain joins TRBV4-3 and TRBJ2-1, with no clear D. The ends were cut back, 5 bases at V and 5 bases at J, with 19 bases in the middle. This CDR3 spans 16 amino acids. CDR1 is LGHNA and CDR2 is YSLEER in the germline V gene. CDR3 region: CASSRDDVARNNEQFF. CDR3 nucleotides: TGCGCCAGCAGCAGAGACGACGTAGCCCGTAACAATGAGCAGTTCTTC.

This clonotype was observed at least ten times. V usage is TRBV2 and J usage is TRBJ2-5, with D perhaps being TRBD1 or TRBD2 (6 bases each). Germline assignment: CDR1 SNHLY and CDR2 FYNNEI. CDR3 length: 17 residues. Trimming stripped 2 bases from V and 3 bases from J, with 19 bases between. The CDR3 sequence is CASSETGAFLFEETQYF. CDR3 nucleotides: TGTGCCAGCAGTGAAACGGGGGCATTCTTATTCGAAGAGACCCAGTACTTC.

This clonotype was seen ten or more times. The chain is built from TRBV9 and TRBJ2-4; D is unresolved. The CDR3 sequence is 15 residues long. Trimming took 4 bases from V and 0 from J, leaving 11 bases between them. The germline gives CDR1 SGDLS, CDR2 YYNGEE. CDR3 in DNA: TGTGCCAGCAGCTCAGACGGGCTAGCCAAAAACATTCAGTACTTC. Translation: CASSSDGLAKNIQYF.

The chain uses TRBV20-1 and TRBJ2-7; 9 bases fit TRBD2. CDR1 is DFQATT, CDR2 SNEGSKA, per germline (reference sequence). The CDR3 loop spans 13 amino acids. J lost 2 bases, V lost 3 bases, and 2 bases had no gene match. CDR3 nucleotides: TGCAGTGCTAGGCTAGCGGGACCCTACGAGCAGTACTTC. Residues: CSARLAGPYEQYF.

This clonotype was observed a few times. The chain joins TRBV11-2 to TRBJ2-5; 8 nucleotides match TRBD2. V shed 5 bases, J shed 1 base, and the junction held 9 bases outside the gene matches. CDR1 is SGHAT, CDR2 FQNNGV, per germline. CDR3 size: 16 residues. The CDR3 coding sequence is TGTGCCAGCAGCCCGGTGGGGACTAGGATCCAAGAGACCCAGTACTTC. It codes for CASSPVGTRIQETQYF.

This clonotype was seen ten or more times. The chain joins TRBV4-2 to TRBJ2-7, with D maybe TRBD2 (7 bases). CDR1 is LGHNA, CDR2 YNFKEQ, per germline. The CDR3 consists of 14 residues. V lost 1 base and J lost 2, with 9 bases in between. The CDR3 nucleotides read TGTGCCAGCAGCCAAGGGGGGGGCCCCTACGAGCAGTACTTC. Encoded protein: CASSQGGGPYEQYF.

The chain combines TRBV19 with TRBJ1-2; D unclear. Trimming left V 5 bases short and J 4 bases short, with 17 bases between. From germline, CDR1 is LNHDA and CDR2 SQIVND (reference sequence). The CDR3 length is 15 residues. This CDR3 reads CASSPGVSLLYGYTF. The CDR3 coding sequence is TGTGCCAGTAGTCCCGGGGTTTCGCTACTCTATGGCTACACCTTC.

Notes on this clonotype: The conserved closing phenylalanine or tryptophan is absent in this CDR3, likely reflecting a read error. This chain joins TRBV28 and TRBJ2-3; a weak D match, TRBD1 (6 bases). The V end lost 1 base, the J end lost 1 base, and 9 bases lay between the germline ends. In germline, CDR1 is MDHEN, CDR2 SYDVKM. The CDR3 has 15 amino acids. This CDR3 is CASSLSAGGTDTQYL. The CDR3 DNA follows: TGTGCCAGCAGTTTATCCGCAGGGGGCACAGATACGCAGTATCTT.

The table lists this clonotype with many counts. CDR3 residues: CASSEVAGYNEQFF. CDR3 DNA: TGTGCCAGCAGTGAAGTAGCGGGGTACAATGAGCAGTTCTTC. The rearrangement uses TRBV6-4 and TRBJ2-1, with 8 bases lining up with TRBD2. Germline V gene sequence: CDR1 MRHNA, CDR2 SNTAGT. J was trimmed by 4 bases and V by 3 bases; bases with no gene match: 2. CDR3 size: 14 residues.

The table lists this clonotype with a few counts. The gene calls are TRBV6-5 and TRBJ1-1; D not certain. Trimming removed 3 bases at V and 0 bases at J, with 11 bases between. Germline V gene sequence: CDR1 MNHEY, CDR2 SVGAGI. The CDR3 is 15 residues long. The CDR3 DNA follows: TGTGCCAGCAGTTATTTTCTGGGAGTGAACACTGAAGCTTTCTTT. Translated, it gives CASSYFLGVNTEAFF.